The source of this T cell receptor (beta chain) is a study of yellow fever vaccine responses in identical twins. The germline V and J ends were trimmed by 5 bases and 4 bases, with 11 bases remaining between them. The CDR3 totals 13 residues. Germline lookup yields CDR1 MGHRA and CDR2 YSYEKL. This clonotype was seen only a few times. TCRdb reprocessed the RT-PCR reads with MiXCR, giving one entry per CDR3 protein. The sample records almost 5,500 distinct CDR3 sequences, 80% to 90% being singletons. The material sequenced was T cells from blood (PBMCs), unsorted or a sorted subset (not recorded which), taken before or after yellow fever vaccination (not recorded which). This receptor was identified in a woman younger than 35 who received the yellow fever vaccine. The chain employs TRBV4-1 and TRBJ2-5; D call uncertain. The CDR3 loop is CASSYTQPETQYF. DNA of the CDR3: TGCGCCAGCAGCTACACCCAGCCAGAGACCCAGTACTTC.